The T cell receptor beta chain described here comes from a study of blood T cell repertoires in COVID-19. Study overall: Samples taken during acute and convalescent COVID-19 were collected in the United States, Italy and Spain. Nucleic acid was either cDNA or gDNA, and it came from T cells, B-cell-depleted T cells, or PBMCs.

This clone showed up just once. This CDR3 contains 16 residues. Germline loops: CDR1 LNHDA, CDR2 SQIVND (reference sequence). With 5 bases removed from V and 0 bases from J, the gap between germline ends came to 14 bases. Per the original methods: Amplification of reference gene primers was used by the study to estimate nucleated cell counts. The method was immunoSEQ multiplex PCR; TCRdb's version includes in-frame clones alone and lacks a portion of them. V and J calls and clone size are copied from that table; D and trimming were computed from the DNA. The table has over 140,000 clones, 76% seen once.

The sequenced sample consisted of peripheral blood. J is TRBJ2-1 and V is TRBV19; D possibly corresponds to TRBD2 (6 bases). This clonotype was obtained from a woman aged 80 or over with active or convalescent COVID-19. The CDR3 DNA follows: TGTGCCAGTAGTCACGGGACTCTTTACTCCTACAATGAGCAGTTCTTC. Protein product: CASSHGTLYSYNEQFF.